This T cell receptor beta chain was sequenced during a study of cytomegalovirus exposure and HLA in healthy donors. Trimming pared 7 bases from V and 3 bases from J, leaving 13 bases between. This CDR3 region has 13 residues. CDR1 is SNHLY and CDR2 is FYNNEI in the germline V gene. Study findings and constraints: Further analysis was carried out later, and it showed several of the most significant clusters appearing linked to common viral pathogens. Cytomegalovirus-associated status was assigned to around 160 TCR beta chains. Earlier analysis looked at TCR beta V segments, and most were productive about 90% or about 30% of the time.

13 Jbeta primers and 60 Vbeta primers were used for the PCR. This table comes from immunoSEQ multiplex PCR, and its TCRdb copy is limited to in-frame clones, with some not included. The specimen's table records under 70,000 clones. Concerning this clone: What it binds is unknown.

This TCR was recovered from a man aged 50 or older in good health and CMV-seropositive. The sequencing input was PBMCs. The chain is built from TRBV2 and TRBJ2-7, with D possibly TRBD1 on 6 matching bases. The CDR3 loop reads CASKGGRIYEQYF. The DNA for the CDR3 is TGTGCCAGCAAAGGGGGTCGGATCTACGAGCAGTACTTC.